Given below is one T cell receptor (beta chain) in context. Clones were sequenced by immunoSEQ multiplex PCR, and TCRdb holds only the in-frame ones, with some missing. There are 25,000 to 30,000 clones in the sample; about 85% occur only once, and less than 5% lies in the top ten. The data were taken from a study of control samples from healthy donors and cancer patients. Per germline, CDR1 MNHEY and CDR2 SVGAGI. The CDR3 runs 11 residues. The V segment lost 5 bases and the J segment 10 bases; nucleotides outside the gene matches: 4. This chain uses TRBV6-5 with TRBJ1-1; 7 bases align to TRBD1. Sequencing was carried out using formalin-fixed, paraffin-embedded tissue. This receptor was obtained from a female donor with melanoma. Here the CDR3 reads CASSNQGGAFF. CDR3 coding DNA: TGTGCCAGCAGTAACCAGGGGGGAGCTTTCTTT.